One T cell receptor beta chain is described in this entry. Its antigen has not been determined. No qualities accompany the bases; no much larger clone lies one base away. Whole blood was collected in K2EDTA tubes by collaborating institutions according to the institutions' own protocols. For TCRbeta analysis, collaborator samples were shipped as frozen whole blood, as isolated PBMCs, or as DNA extracted from either sample type. Including cysteine and phenylalanine, the CDR3 has 15 amino acids. Of the read, only the CDR3 DNA is kept; its 45 bases are in frame from base 1. V loses 3 bases at its end and J loses 7 bases; junction bases beyond the gene matches: 10. Per the germline V gene, MDHEN is the CDR1 and SYDVKM is the CDR2. TCRbeta CDR3 regions were amplified from genomic DNA by means of the immunoSEQ Assay, a bias-controlled multiplex PCR. The original methods were these. Within the assay, amplification of reference gene primers was used to estimate how many nucleated cells each sample contained. To quantify the absolute abundance of each unique TCRbeta CDR3 rearrangement, sequence reads were collapsed and filtered. Productive Simpson clonality was computed per sample as the square root of Simpson's diversity index over productive rearrangements. The source is immuneACCESS, and TCRdb retained only in-frame sequences with V and J called. Part of the clones is not carried over; for the studies checked, unresolved V genes explain less than half of this, and the remainder is unexplained. V and J calls and clone size come straight from that table; D and trimming were deduced from the DNA. The sample includes more than 95,000 clones, with 84% observed a single time. The leading ten clones occupy about 27% of the sample.

This sample is drawn from a study of blood T cell repertoires in COVID-19 (dated by TCRdb to about 2020). At the level of the whole study: Samples covering the acute and convalescent phases of COVID-19 were provided by collaborators in the United States, Italy and Spain. The prospective study material was composed of cDNA or gDNA derived from T cells, B-cell-depleted T cells, or PBMCs. A freely available public database, intended as a resource for researchers studying the immune response to SARS-CoV-2, is where the repertoires were released. The samples were drawn from the first 160 participants of the ongoing ImmuneRACE study and from over a thousand subjects provided by 6 global collaborators. The sample metadata nearly always contained a de-identified subject ID, COVID-19 status, age in years and sex. Where HLA class I and class II types were available, the types were taken from metadata supplied by the sample provider, not from assay-based typing. The dataset comprised deeply sampled blood TCRbeta repertoires from subjects exposed to, actively infected with, or recovered from COVID-19.

Study-wide conclusions, independent of this receptor: The amount of clinical and demographic metadata varied by source and participant and was provided uncurated.

The sequence links TRBV28 to TRBJ1-1, and 8 junctional nucleotides match TRBD1. The sequenced sample was peripheral blood. The source is a man aged 55-75 years with acute or convalescent COVID-19. The DNA is as follows: TGTGCCAGCAGTTTTCCGGGACAGGCAACGCGTGAAGCTTTCTTT. Translated, this is CASSFPGQATREAFF. The CDR3, completed at both ends by the reference TRBV28 and TRBJ1-1 genes, gives the full variable domain DVKVTQSSRYLVKRTGEKVFLECVQDMDHENMFWYRQDPGLGLRLIYFSYDVKMKEKGDIPEGYSVSREKKERFSLILESASTNQTSMYLCASSFPGQATREAFFGQGTRLTVV.